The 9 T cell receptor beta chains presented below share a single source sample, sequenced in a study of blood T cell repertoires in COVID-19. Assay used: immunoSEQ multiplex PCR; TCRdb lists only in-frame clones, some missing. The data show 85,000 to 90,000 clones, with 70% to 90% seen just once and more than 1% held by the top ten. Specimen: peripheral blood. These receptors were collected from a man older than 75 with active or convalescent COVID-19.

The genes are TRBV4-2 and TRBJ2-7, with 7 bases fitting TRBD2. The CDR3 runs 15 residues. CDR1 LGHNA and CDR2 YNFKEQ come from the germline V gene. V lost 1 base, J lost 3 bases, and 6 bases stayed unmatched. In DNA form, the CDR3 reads TGTGCCAGCAGCCAAGTGGGCGGGAGCCTCTACGAGCAGTACTTC. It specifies CASSQVGGSLYEQYF.

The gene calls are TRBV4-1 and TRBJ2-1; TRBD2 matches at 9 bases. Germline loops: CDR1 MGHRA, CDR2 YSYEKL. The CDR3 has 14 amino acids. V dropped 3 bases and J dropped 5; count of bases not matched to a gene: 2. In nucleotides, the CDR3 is TGCGCCAGCAGCCAGGGACTAGCAGACAATGAGCAGTTCTTC. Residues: CASSQGLADNEQFF.

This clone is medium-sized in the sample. The CDR3 DNA sequence: TGTGCCAGCAGCCAACTGACAGGAAGCACTGAAGCTTTCTTT. It encodes CASSQLTGSTEAFF. The J gene is TRBJ1-1, the V gene TRBV7-9; a weak D match, TRBD1 (6 bases). Trimming cost V 5 bases and J 4 bases, with 14 bases left between them. Germline CDR1 and CDR2: SEHNR and FQNEAQ (reference sequence). The CDR3 has 14 residues. The variable domain in full, completed from reference TRBV7-9 and TRBJ1-1, reads DTGVSQNPRHKITKRGQNVTFRCDPISEHNRLYWYRQTLGQGPEFLTYFQNEAQLEKSRLLSDRFSAERPKGSFSTLEIQRTEQGDSAMYLCASSQLTGSTEAFFGQGTRLTVV.

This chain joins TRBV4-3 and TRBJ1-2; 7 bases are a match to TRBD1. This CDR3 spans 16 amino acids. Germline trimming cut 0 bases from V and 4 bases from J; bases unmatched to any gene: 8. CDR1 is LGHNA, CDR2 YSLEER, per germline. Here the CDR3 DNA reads TGCGCCAGCAGCCAAGATAGACAGGGATCCCCCTATGGCTACACCTTC. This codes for CASSQDRQGSPYGYTF.

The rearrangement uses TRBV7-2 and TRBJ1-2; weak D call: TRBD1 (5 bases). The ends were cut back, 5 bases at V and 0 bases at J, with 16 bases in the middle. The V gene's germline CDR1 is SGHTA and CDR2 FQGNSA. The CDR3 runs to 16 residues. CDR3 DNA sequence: TGTGCCAGCAGCCCAACCTCAGGGTCCTCTAACTATGGCTACACCTTC. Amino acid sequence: CASSPTSGSSNYGYTF. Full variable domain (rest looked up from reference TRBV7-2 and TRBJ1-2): GAGVSQSPSNKVTEKGKDVELRCDPISGHTALYWYRQSLGQGLEFLIYFQGNSAPDKSGLPSDRFSAERTGGSVSTLTIQRTQQEDSAVYLCASSPTSGSSNYGYTFGSGTRLTVV.

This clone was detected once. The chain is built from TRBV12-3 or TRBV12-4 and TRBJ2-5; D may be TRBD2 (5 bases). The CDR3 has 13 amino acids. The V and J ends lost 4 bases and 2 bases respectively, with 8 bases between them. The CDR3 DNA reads TGTGCCAGCAGTTATAGGACTCAAGAGACCCAGTACTTC. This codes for CASSYRTQETQYF.

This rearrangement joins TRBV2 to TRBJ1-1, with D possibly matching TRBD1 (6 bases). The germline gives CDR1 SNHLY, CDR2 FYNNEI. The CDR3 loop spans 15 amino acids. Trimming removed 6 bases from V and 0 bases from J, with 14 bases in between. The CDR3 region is CASSLGQRMNTEAFF. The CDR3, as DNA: TGTGCCAGCAGCCTTGGACAGAGAATGAACACTGAAGCTTTCTTT. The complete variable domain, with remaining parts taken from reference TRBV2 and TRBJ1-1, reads EPEVTQTPSHQVTQMGQEVILRCVPISNHLYFYWYRQILGQKVEFLVSFYNNEISEKSEIFDDQFSVERPDGSNFTLKIRSTKLEDSAMYFCASSLGQRMNTEAFFGQGTRLTVV.

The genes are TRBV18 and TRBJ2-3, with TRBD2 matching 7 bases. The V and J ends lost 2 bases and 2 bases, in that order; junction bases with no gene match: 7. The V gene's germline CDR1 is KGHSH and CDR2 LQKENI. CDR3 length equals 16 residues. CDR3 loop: CASSPSTSTYTDTQYF. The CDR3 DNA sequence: TGTGCCAGCTCACCATCGACTAGCACTTACACAGATACGCAGTATTTT.

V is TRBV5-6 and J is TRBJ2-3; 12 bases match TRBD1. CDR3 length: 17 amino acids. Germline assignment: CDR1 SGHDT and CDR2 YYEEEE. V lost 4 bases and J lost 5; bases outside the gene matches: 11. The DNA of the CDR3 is TGTGCCAGCAGCCGGTTGGGGGACAGGGGGCCTCAAGATACGCAGTATTTT. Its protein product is CASSRLGDRGPQDTQYF. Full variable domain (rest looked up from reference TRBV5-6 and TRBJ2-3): DAGVTQSPTHLIKTRGQQVTLRCSPKSGHDTVSWYQQALGQGPQFIFQYYEEEERQRGNFPDRFSGHQFPNYSSELNVNALLLGDSALYLCASSRLGDRGPQDTQYFGPGTRLTVL.